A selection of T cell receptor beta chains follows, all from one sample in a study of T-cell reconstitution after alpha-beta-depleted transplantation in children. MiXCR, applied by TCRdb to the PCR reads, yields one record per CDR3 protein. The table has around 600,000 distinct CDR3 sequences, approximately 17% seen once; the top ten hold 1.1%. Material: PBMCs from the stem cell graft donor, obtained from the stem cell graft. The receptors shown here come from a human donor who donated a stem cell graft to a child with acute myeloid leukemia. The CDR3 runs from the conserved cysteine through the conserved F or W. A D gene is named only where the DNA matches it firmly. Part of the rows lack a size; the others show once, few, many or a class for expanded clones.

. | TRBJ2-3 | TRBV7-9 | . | CASRGRAAPRSTDTQYF | TGTGCCAGCCGGGGCAGAGCGGCGCCACGAAGCACAGATACGCAGTATTTT
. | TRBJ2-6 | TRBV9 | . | CASSVVRASGANVLTF | TGTGCCAGCAGCGTAGTCAGGGCCTCTGGGGCCAACGTCCTGACTTTC
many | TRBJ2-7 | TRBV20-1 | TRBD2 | CSARDRLAGGTVTYEQYF | TGCAGTGCTAGAGATCGACTAGCGGGGGGAACTGTAACCTACGAGCAGTACTTC
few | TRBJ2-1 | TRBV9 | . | CASSATGVFNEQFF | TGTGCCAGCAGCGCGACTGGGGTTTTCAATGAGCAGTTCTTC
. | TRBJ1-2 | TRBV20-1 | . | CSARDRRGDAYGYTF | TGCAGTGCTAGAGATAGACGAGGGGACGCCTATGGCTACACCTTC
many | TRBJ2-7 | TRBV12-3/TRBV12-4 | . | CASTSGMVAYEQYF | TGTGCCAGCACCTCGGGAATGGTCGCCTACGAGCAGTACTTC
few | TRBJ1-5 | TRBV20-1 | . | CSARDGRGWGNQPQHF | TGCAGTGCTAGAGATGGGCGGGGGTGGGGTAATCAGCCCCAGCATTTT
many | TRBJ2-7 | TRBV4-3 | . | CASSRGTLSYEQYF | TGCGCCAGCAGCCGGGGGACCCTCTCCTACGAGCAGTACTTC
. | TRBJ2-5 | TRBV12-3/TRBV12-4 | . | CASSPEQNRETQYF | TGTGCCAGCAGTCCAGAGCAAAATAGGGAGACCCAGTACTTC
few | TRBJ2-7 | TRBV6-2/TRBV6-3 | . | CASSYSGRGLFHEQYF | TGTGCCAGCAGTTACTCCGGCCGGGGCCTCTTCCACGAGCAGTACTTC
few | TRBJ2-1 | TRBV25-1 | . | CASRSPQFEQFF | TGTGCCAGCCGTTCTCCCCAATTCGAGCAGTTCTTC
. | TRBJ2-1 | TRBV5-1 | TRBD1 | CASSLAVPGGSYNEQFF | TGCGCCAGCAGCTTGGCCGTACCAGGGGGCTCGTACAATGAGCAGTTCTTC